Shown below are 32 T cell receptor beta chains from a single sample sequenced in a study of T cell repertoires in cytomegalovirus infection. Each CDR3 protein is one row after TCRdb ran MiXCR on the reads. The sample contains approximately 990,000 distinct CDR3 sequences, around 32% of which appear only once. Antigens of these TCRs are unknown. The sample consisted of cultured CD8+ T cells from PBMCs, taken from culture after CMV antigen stimulation. The receptors derive from a human donor in good health (CMV status not recorded). Some clones in this sample may be carry-over from other donors' samples.

The rearrangement joins TRBV12-3 or TRBV12-4 to TRBJ1-2; 7 nucleotides agree with TRBD1. CDR3 size: 16 residues. With 5 bases clipped from V and 8 bases from J, the junction kept 17 bases outside the gene matches. As DNA, the CDR3 is TGTGCCAGCAGTCCCCGACAGACAGGGCGCCACCCCGGCTACACCTTC. It yields the protein CASSPRQTGRHPGYTF.

In its sample, this clonotype was seen many times. V usage is TRBV7-6 and J usage is TRBJ2-5, with D possibly matching TRBD1 (6 bases). Trimming removed 5 bases from V and 1 base from J, with 17 bases in between. Germline V gene sequence: CDR1 SGHVS, CDR2 FNYEAQ. CDR3 length equals 16 residues. The CDR3 DNA reads as TGTGCCAGCAGCCCCTACCTGACAGGTGCCCAAGAGACCCAGTACTTC. As protein: CASSPYLTGAQETQYF.

V usage is TRBV6-6 and J usage is TRBJ2-1; D may be TRBD1 or TRBD2 (6 bases each). This CDR3 is built from 15 residues. CDR1 MNHNY and CDR2 SVGAGI come from the germline V gene (reference sequence). Between the trimmed V and J ends, which lost 5 bases and 6 bases, there was a span of 17 bases. In DNA, the CDR3 is TGTGCCAGCAGTGCCGGAGGGGGGCCTGTCAATGAGCAGTTCTTC. Encoded protein: CASSAGGGPVNEQFF.

This clonotype appeared a few times. The V call is TRBV27, the J call TRBJ2-7; 7 bases fit TRBD1. The V gene's germline CDR1 is MNHEY and CDR2 SMNVEV (reference sequence). This CDR3 has 13 residues. V shed 6 bases, J shed 3 bases, and the junction held 5 bases outside the gene matches. The CDR3 protein is CASRGDRDYEQYV. The CDR3 nucleotides are TGTGCCAGCAGGGGCGACAGGGACTACGAGCAGTACGTC.

This chain uses TRBV5-1 with TRBJ1-5, with a tentative D call TRBD1 (6 bases). V was pared by 4 bases and J by 5 bases, with 22 bases between. This CDR3 has 17 residues. Per the germline V gene, CDR1 is SGHRS and CDR2 is YFSETQ. CDR3 residues: CASSALPGGARDQPQHF. CDR3 nucleotides: TGCGCCAGCAGCGCCCTCCCCGGGGGGGCGAGGGATCAGCCCCAGCATTTT. Filled out from reference TRBV5-1 and TRBJ1-5, the complete variable domain reads KAGVTQTPRYLIKTRGQQVTLSCSPISGHRSVSWYQQTPGQGLQFLFEYFSETQRNKGNFPGRFSGRQFSNSRSEMNVSTLELGDSALYLCASSALPGGARDQPQHFGDGTRLSIL.

There are a few counts of this clonotype. As DNA, the CDR3 is TGTGCCAGCAGTTTATCGTTAAGGTGGGGGGACACTGAAGCTTTCTTT. It specifies CASSLSLRWGDTEAFF. The chain carries TRBV27 and TRBJ1-1, with D perhaps TRBD1 (5 bases). Trimming left V 0 bases short and J 3 bases short, with 14 bases between. Germline V gives CDR1 MNHEY, CDR2 SMNVEV (reference sequence). CDR3 length equals 16 residues.

The genes are TRBV19 and TRBJ1-1; 9 bases fit TRBD1. The germline CDR1 and CDR2 sequences are LNHDA and SQIVND (reference sequence). V lost 5 bases to trimming and J lost 4 bases; unmatched junction nucleotides: 5. This CDR3 contains 14 residues. CDR3 sequence: CASSRDREATEAFF. CDR3 bases: TGTGCCAGTAGTCGGGACAGGGAGGCCACTGAAGCTTTCTTT. Complete variable domain (other parts from reference TRBV19 and TRBJ1-1): DGGITQSPKYLFRKEGQNVTLSCEQNLNHDAMYWYRQDPGQGLRLIYYSQIVNDFQKGDIAEGYSVSREKKESFPLTVTSAQKNPTAFYLCASSRDREATEAFFGQGTRLTVV.

This clonotype has a handful of counts. This sequence joins TRBV11-3 and TRBJ2-1, with 8 bases aligning to TRBD2. This CDR3 spans 14 amino acids. The germline gives CDR1 SGHNT, CDR2 YENEEA. Losses at the gene ends were 3 bases for V and 7 bases for J; bases not matched to a gene: 5. CDR3 in amino acids: CASSFPGGANEQFF. The CDR3 nucleotides read TGTGCCAGCAGCTTCCCCGGGGGGGCAAATGAGCAGTTCTTC.

J is TRBJ1-4 and V is TRBV6-5; TRBD1 aligns across 8 bases. CDR1 MNHEY and CDR2 SVGAGI come from the germline V gene. The CDR3 consists of 17 residues. V lost 2 bases and J lost 8; bases outside the gene matches: 13. The DNA of the CDR3 is TGTGCCAGCAGTTACACGAGTCCGGGACAGGCGGACGAAAAACTGTTTTTT. Protein product: CASSYTSPGQADEKLFF.

This clonotype was found many times. This chain connects TRBV12-3 or TRBV12-4 to TRBJ2-7; weak D call: TRBD1 (6 bases). There are 13 residues in the CDR3. Trimming removed 2 bases at V and 3 bases at J, with 8 bases between. CDR3 in DNA: TGTGCCAGCAGTTTAAGGGGGAACTACGAGCAGTACTTC. It translates to CASSLRGNYEQYF.

In its sample, this clonotype was seen many times. This chain joins TRBV7-2 and TRBJ2-7; 13 bases are shared with TRBD2. The length of the CDR3 is 15 residues. V was pared by 5 bases and J by 5 bases, with 6 bases of the junction left unmatched. Germline lookup yields CDR1 SGHTA and CDR2 FQGNSA. CDR3 amino acids: CASSPRTSGGNEQYF. The CDR3 coding sequence is TGTGCCAGCAGCCCGCGGACTAGCGGGGGTAACGAGCAGTACTTC.

There are many counts of this clonotype. This CDR3 reads CASSQARTGMNTEAFF. The CDR3 DNA sequence: TGCGCCAGCAGCCAAGCCCGGACAGGGATGAACACTGAAGCTTTCTTT. V and J are TRBV4-1 and TRBJ1-1; TRBD1 agrees at 8 bases. Germline V gene data show CDR1 as MGHRA and CDR2 as YSYEKL. The CDR3 contains 16 residues. Trimming cost V 1 base and J 0 bases; bases outside gene matches: 4.

The chain joins TRBV11-2 to TRBJ2-1, with D possibly being TRBD1 (6 bases). Trimming left V 4 bases short and J 6 bases short, with 28 bases between. Germline V gene data show CDR1 as SGHAT and CDR2 as FQNNGV. This CDR3 has 19 amino acids. The CDR3 DNA reads TGTGCCAGCAGCTGGGGGACCGAAACTCCACAGGGCCTGAGCAATGAGCAGTTCTTC. It codes for CASSWGTETPQGLSNEQFF.

J is TRBJ1-1 and V is TRBV27; maybe TRBD1 (5 bases). The germline V gene encodes CDR1 MNHEY and CDR2 SMNVEV (reference sequence). Trimming cost V 2 bases and J 11 bases, with 12 bases left between them. CDR3 size: 12 residues. The CDR3 region is CASSLNGGDAFF. The CDR3 DNA follows: TGTGCCAGCAGTTTAAACGGGGGGGATGCTTTCTTT.

This sequence joins TRBV27 and TRBJ2-3; TRBD1 matches 8 bases. The V gene's germline CDR1 is MNHEY and CDR2 SMNVEV (reference sequence). CDR3 length: 15 amino acids. The J segment lost 1 base and the V segment lost 3 bases, leaving 3 bases of the junction unmatched. CDR3 in DNA: TGTGCCAGCAGTTTGGCGACAGGGGGCACAGATACGCAGTATTTT. Translated: CASSLATGGTDTQYF.

This clonotype was observed a handful of times. The rearrangement links TRBV19 to TRBJ1-2; D ambiguous. Trimming stripped 4 bases from V and 8 bases from J, with 17 bases between. CDR3 length equals 14 residues. The germline V gene has CDR1 LNHDA and CDR2 SQIVND (reference sequence). The CDR3 sequence: CASSKEGTIGGYTF. The CDR3 bases are TGTGCCAGTAGTAAGGAGGGAACTATAGGAGGCTACACCTTC.

The rearrangement joins TRBV6-2 or TRBV6-3 to TRBJ1-1, with unresolved D. The CDR3 spans 13 residues. From germline, CDR1 is MNHEY and CDR2 SVGEGT. The germline V and J ends were trimmed by 3 bases and 8 bases, with 13 bases remaining between them. The CDR3 loop is CASSYNGEAEAFF. The CDR3 coding sequence is TGTGCCAGCAGTTATAATGGAGAAGCAGAAGCTTTCTTT.

The chain is built from TRBV4-1 and TRBJ2-5, with a possible D match to TRBD2 (6 bases). Trimming took 1 base from V and 5 from J, leaving 14 bases between them. Germline V gene sequence: CDR1 MGHRA, CDR2 YSYEKL. There are 15 residues in the CDR3. CDR3 sequence reads: CASSQGIGGLETQYF. CDR3 in DNA: TGCGCCAGCAGCCAAGGCATCGGGGGATTGGAGACCCAGTACTTC.

The chain is built from TRBV7-8 and TRBJ2-3; no definite D call. CDR1 is SGHVS and CDR2 is FQNEAQ in the germline V gene. V was trimmed by 5 bases and J by 0 bases, leaving 12 bases between them. This CDR3 region has 15 residues. The CDR3 nucleotides read TGTGCCAGCAGCCGCCTAAAAACTAGCACAGATACGCAGTATTTT. Translated: CASSRLKTSTDTQYF.

V gene TRBV6-8 combines with J gene TRBJ2-2, with 9 bases fitting TRBD1. This CDR3 has 17 residues. The trim removed 7 bases at V and 5 bases at J, leaving 14 bases unmatched. Germline V CDR1 and CDR2: MNHGY, SAAAGT. CDR3 in amino acids: CASIKTGGFGWTGELFF. The CDR3 DNA is TGTGCCAGCATCAAGACAGGGGGGTTTGGTTGGACCGGGGAGCTGTTTTTT.

As concerns this clonotype: One end of the junction does not line up with germline, which may come from a read error. The CDR3 nucleotides are TGCGCCAACAGCTTGTCCCGGACGGACGAAAAACTGTTTTTT. Its translation: CANSLSRTDEKLFF. This sequence joins TRBV5-1 and TRBJ1-4; D call uncertain. CDR3 size: 14 residues. CDR1 is SGHRS and CDR2 is YFSETQ in the germline V gene.

The rearrangement uses TRBV5-1 and TRBJ1-1; D may be TRBD1 (5 bases). This CDR3 has 15 amino acids. From germline, CDR1 is SGHRS and CDR2 YFSETQ. V lost 0 bases and J 6 bases, leaving 15 bases between the germline ends. The CDR3 DNA follows: TGCGCCAGCAGCTTGGACAGGTCTCTGTCCGCTGAAGCTTTCTTT. Protein: CASSLDRSLSAEAFF.

This chain connects TRBV6-1 to TRBJ2-7, with D uncertain. The CDR3 sequence is 14 residues long. Trimming pared 2 bases from V and 2 bases from J, leaving 10 bases between. Per the germline V gene, CDR1 is MNHNS and CDR2 is SASEGT. The CDR3 bases are TGTGCCAGCAGTGAAAGAACCCACGCCTACGAGCAGTACTTC. As protein: CASSERTHAYEQYF.

The chain combines TRBV9 with TRBJ1-2; 8 bases line up with TRBD1. The V and J ends lost 3 bases and 5 bases, in that order; junction bases with no gene match: 12. The CDR3 is 16 amino acids. Germline-derived CDR1 and CDR2 are SGDLS and YYNGEE. The chain's CDR3 is CASSGEGTGQTYGYTF. In DNA form, the CDR3 reads TGTGCCAGCAGCGGCGAAGGGACAGGCCAAACTTATGGCTACACCTTC.

This sequence joins TRBV4-1 and TRBJ1-6; TRBD1 might be the D (5 bases). The germline CDR1 and CDR2 sequences are MGHRA and YSYEKL. The CDR3 sequence is 16 residues long. Trimming removed 5 bases at V and 3 bases at J, with 14 bases between. The CDR3 DNA sequence: TGCGCCAGCAGCTTAAGCCGGGACCGCTATAATTCACCCCTCCACTTT. Translated, it gives CASSLSRDRYNSPLHF.

This rearrangement joins TRBV5-1 to TRBJ2-1; 7 bases are shared with TRBD1. Per germline, CDR1 SGHRS and CDR2 YFSETQ. V lost 7 bases, J lost 6 bases, and 4 bases stayed unmatched. The CDR3 has 12 amino acids. DNA of the CDR3: TGCGCCAGCCAACAGGGGAGCAATGAGCAGTTCTTC. As protein: CASQQGSNEQFF.

The chain employs TRBV7-6 and TRBJ2-1; D gene ambiguous. V dropped 5 bases and J dropped 8 bases, with 19 bases sitting between them. Germline lookup yields CDR1 SGHVS and CDR2 FNYEAQ. This CDR3 comprises 15 residues. The CDR3 is CASSPDPRHRDEQFF. In DNA form, the CDR3 reads TGTGCCAGCAGCCCGGATCCCCGCCATAGGGATGAGCAGTTCTTC.

This chain uses TRBV6-6 with TRBJ2-1; 11 positions agree with TRBD2. The CDR3 covers 16 residues. J gave up 6 bases and V 6 bases, and 10 bases lay outside the gene matches. Looked up from germline, CDR1 is MNHNY and CDR2 is SVGAGI (reference sequence). The CDR3: CASSPSLAGGGNEQFF. The CDR3 DNA follows: TGTGCCAGCAGCCCCTCCCTAGCGGGGGGCGGCAATGAGCAGTTCTTC.

This clonotype was counted a few times. The CDR3 DNA follows: TGTGCCAGCAGCACCCGACTAGCGGGCCCCGGGGGAACAGATACGCAGTATTTT. Protein sequence: CASSTRLAGPGGTDTQYF. The chain employs TRBV7-9 and TRBJ2-3, with 10 bases fitting TRBD2. CDR1 is SEHNR, CDR2 FQNEAQ, per germline (reference sequence). Losses at the gene ends were 5 bases for V and 3 bases for J; bases not matched to a gene: 14. The CDR3 is 18 residues long.

On this clonotype: Being one base from a much bigger clone, this may be a read error. This chain connects TRBV7-2 to TRBJ1-5; no firm D call. Trimming removed 5 bases at V and 3 bases at J, with 20 bases between. CDR1 is SGHTA and CDR2 is FQGNSA in the germline V gene. The CDR3 is made up of 17 amino acids. The CDR3 DNA reads TGTGCCAGCAGCCCATACCTAGGCGCCATTGTCAATCAGCCCCAGCATTTT. It specifies CASSPYLGAIVNQPQHF.

V is TRBV7-9 and J is TRBJ2-2; TRBD1 is a possible D gene (6 bases). Trimming cost V 5 bases and J 1 base, with 17 bases left between them. CDR3 length: 17 amino acids. From germline, CDR1 is SEHNR and CDR2 FQNEAQ (reference sequence). CDR3 sequence reads: CASSPPIRGKNTGELFF. Here the CDR3 DNA reads TGTGCCAGCAGCCCCCCTATAAGGGGGAAGAACACCGGGGAGCTGTTTTTT.

This chain joins TRBV19 and TRBJ2-1; D ambiguous. CDR1 and CDR2 from the germline V gene are LNHDA and SQIVND (reference sequence). This CDR3 has 15 residues. V lost 3 bases and J lost 3, with 12 bases in between. CDR3 nucleotides: TGTGCCAGTAGTATTATGGCGCATGACTACAATGAGCAGTTCTTC. This sequence encodes CASSIMAHDYNEQFF. Drawing the rest from reference TRBV19 and TRBJ2-1, the complete variable domain is DGGITQSPKYLFRKEGQNVTLSCEQNLNHDAMYWYRQDPGQGLRLIYYSQIVNDFQKGDIAEGYSVSREKKESFPLTVTSAQKNPTAFYLCASSIMAHDYNEQFFGPGTRLTVL.